This T cell receptor (beta chain) was captured in a study of OX40 agonist ivuxolimab in advanced cancers. For the study at large: Patients with prior anti-PD-1, anti-PD-L1 or anti-CTLA-4 therapy were eligible; 35% to 45% had some.

This table comes from immunoSEQ multiplex PCR, and its TCRdb copy is limited to in-frame clones, with some not included. The sample shows 65,000 to 95,000 clones, around nine tenths of them seen only once. Sequencing used CD4+ or CD8+ T cells sorted from blood, obtained in a trial of the OX40 agonist ivuxolimab. The TCR originated in an adult with an advanced solid tumor such as melanoma, head and neck, liver or kidney cancer.

The CDR3: CASSGEGGGWDYGYTF. The CDR3 DNA follows: TGTGCCAGCAGTGGCGAAGGGGGGGGCTGGGACTATGGCTACACCTTC. This chain links TRBV6-1 with TRBJ1-2, with D tentatively TRBD1 (6 bases). V lost 4 bases, J lost 3 bases, and 18 bases lay in between. This CDR3 contains 16 residues. The V gene's germline CDR1 is MNHNS and CDR2 SASEGT.